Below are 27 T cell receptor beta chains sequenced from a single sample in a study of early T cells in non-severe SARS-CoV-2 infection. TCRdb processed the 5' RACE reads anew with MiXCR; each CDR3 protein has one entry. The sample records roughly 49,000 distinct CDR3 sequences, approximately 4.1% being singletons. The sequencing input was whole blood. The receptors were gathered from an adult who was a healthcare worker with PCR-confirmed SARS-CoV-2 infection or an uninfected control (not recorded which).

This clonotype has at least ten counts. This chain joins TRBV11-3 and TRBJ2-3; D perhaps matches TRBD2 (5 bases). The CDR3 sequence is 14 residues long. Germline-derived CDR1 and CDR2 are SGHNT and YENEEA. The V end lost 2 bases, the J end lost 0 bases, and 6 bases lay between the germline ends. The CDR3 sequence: CASSLRGSTDTQYF. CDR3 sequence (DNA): TGTGCCAGCAGCTTACGCGGGAGCACAGATACGCAGTATTTT.

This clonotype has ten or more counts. CDR3 bases: TGTGCCAGCAGCTTGGGGACCCACACCGGGGAGCTGTTTTTT. This codes for CASSLGTHTGELFF. V usage is TRBV5-5 and J usage is TRBJ2-2; D ambiguous. Germline V lookup: CDR1 SGHKS, CDR2 YYEKEE (reference sequence). There are 14 residues in the CDR3. V was cut by 0 bases and J by 3 bases, with 6 bases left in between.

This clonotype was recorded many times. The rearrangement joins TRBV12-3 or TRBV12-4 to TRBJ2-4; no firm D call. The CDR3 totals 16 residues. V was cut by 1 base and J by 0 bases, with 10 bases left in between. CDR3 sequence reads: CASSLESAVAKNIQYF. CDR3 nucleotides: TGTGCCAGCAGTTTAGAGAGTGCGGTAGCCAAAAACATTCAGTACTTC.

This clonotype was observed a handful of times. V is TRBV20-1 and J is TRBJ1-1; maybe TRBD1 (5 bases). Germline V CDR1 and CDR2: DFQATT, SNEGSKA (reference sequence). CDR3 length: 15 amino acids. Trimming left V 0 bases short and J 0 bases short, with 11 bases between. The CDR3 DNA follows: TGCAGTGCTAGAGATCCTGTGACAGTGAACACTGAAGCTTTCTTT. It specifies CSARDPVTVNTEAFF.

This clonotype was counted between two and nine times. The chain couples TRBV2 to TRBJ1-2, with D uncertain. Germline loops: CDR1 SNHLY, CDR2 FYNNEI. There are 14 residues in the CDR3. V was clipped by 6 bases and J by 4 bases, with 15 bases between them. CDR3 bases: TGTGCCAGCAGGACCCCCATGACGGGCTATGGCTACACCTTC. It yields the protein CASRTPMTGYGYTF.

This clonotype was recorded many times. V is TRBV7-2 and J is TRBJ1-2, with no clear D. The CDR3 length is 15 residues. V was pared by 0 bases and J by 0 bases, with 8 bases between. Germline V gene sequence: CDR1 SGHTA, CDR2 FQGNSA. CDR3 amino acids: CASSLARNPNYGYTF. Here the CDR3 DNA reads TGTGCCAGCAGCTTAGCGAGGAATCCTAACTATGGCTACACCTTC.

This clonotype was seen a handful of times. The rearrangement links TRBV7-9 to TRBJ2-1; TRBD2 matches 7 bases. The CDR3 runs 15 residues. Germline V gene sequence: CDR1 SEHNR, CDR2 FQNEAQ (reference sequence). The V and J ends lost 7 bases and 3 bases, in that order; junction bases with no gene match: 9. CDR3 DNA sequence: TGTGCCAGCATCCCGCGGGGGACCCTCTACAATGAGCAGTTCTTC. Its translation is CASIPRGTLYNEQFF.

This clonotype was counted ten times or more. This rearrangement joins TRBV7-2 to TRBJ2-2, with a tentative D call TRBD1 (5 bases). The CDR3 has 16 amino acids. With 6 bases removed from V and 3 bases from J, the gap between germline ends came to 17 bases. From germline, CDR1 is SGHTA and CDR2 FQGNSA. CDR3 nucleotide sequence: TGTGCCAGCAGTTCCCGGCAGGGCTCGTACACCGGGGAGCTGTTTTTT. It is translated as CASSSRQGSYTGELFF.

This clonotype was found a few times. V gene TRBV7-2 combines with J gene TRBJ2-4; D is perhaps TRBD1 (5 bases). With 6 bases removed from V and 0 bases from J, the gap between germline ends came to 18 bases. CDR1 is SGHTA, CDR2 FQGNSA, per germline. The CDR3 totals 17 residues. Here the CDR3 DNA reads TGTGCCAGCAGTTTCCTCCCAGGGTCTCTAGCCAAAAACATTCAGTACTTC. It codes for CASSFLPGSLAKNIQYF.

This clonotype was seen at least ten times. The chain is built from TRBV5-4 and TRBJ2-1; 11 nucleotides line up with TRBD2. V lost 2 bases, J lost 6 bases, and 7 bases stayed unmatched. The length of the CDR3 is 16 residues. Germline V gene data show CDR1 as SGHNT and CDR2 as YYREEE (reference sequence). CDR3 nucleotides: TGTGCCAGCAGCTTCCCCCCTAGCGGGAGGAGCAATGAGCAGTTCTTC. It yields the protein CASSFPPSGRSNEQFF.

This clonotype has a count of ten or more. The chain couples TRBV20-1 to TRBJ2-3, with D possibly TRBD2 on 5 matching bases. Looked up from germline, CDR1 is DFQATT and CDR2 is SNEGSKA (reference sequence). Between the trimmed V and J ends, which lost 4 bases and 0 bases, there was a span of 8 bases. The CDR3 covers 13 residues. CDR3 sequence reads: CSAMDWSTDTQYF. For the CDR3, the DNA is TGCAGTGCTATGGACTGGAGCACAGATACGCAGTATTTT.

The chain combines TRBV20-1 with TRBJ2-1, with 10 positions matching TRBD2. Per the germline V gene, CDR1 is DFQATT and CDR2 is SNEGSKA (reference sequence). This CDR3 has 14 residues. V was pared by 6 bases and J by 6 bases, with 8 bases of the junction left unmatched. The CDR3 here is CSALSGGATNEQFF. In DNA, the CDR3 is TGCAGTGCGTTAAGCGGGGGGGCCACCAATGAGCAGTTCTTC.

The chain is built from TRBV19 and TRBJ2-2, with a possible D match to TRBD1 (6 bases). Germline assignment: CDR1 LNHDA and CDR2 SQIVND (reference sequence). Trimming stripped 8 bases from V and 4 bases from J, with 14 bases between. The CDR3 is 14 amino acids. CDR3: CASLVQGGTGELFF. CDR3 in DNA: TGTGCCAGTCTGGTACAGGGTGGCACCGGGGAGCTGTTTTTT.

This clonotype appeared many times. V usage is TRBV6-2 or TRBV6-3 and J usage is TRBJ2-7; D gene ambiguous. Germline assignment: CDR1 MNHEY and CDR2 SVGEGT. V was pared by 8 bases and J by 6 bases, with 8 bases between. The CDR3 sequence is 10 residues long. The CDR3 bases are TGTGCCAGCTTGGGTAGCGAGCAGTACTTC. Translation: CASLGSEQYF.

For the CDR3, the DNA is TGTGCCAGCAGTTATGCATGGGGATTTGATGGCTACACCTTC. Amino acids: CASSYAWGFDGYTF. The V gene is TRBV6-5, the J gene TRBJ1-2; the D is unclear. CDR3 length equals 14 residues. CDR1 is MNHEY and CDR2 is SVGAGI in the germline V gene. The germline V and J ends were trimmed by 3 bases and 6 bases, with 14 bases remaining between them.

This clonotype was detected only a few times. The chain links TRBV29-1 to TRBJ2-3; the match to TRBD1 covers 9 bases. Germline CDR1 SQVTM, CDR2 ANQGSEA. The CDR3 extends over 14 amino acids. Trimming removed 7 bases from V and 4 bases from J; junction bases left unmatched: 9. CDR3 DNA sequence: TGCAGCGCTCGGCCGGGACAGGGACCAGATACGCAGTATTTT. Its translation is CSARPGQGPDTQYF.

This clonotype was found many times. The CDR3 DNA follows: TGTGCCAGCAGCCGAACCGGGAGAGCCACCGGGGAGCTGTTTTTT. Encoded protein: CASSRTGRATGELFF. This chain joins TRBV13 and TRBJ2-2, with a weak D call TRBD2 (6 bases). In germline, CDR1 is PRHDT, CDR2 FYEKMQ (reference sequence). V lost 5 bases, J lost 4 bases, and 14 bases lay in between. This CDR3 region has 15 residues.

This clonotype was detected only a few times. In DNA, the CDR3 is TGCAGTGTTCCTTCTAGGGGCGCCTACGAGCAGTACTTC. Amino acid sequence: CSVPSRGAYEQYF. This chain connects TRBV20-1 to TRBJ2-7, with D possibly TRBD1 on 5 matching bases. Trimming shortened V by 7 bases and J by 2 bases, and 15 bases separated the two germline ends. Germline assignment: CDR1 DFQATT and CDR2 SNEGSKA (reference sequence). The CDR3 is 13 amino acids.

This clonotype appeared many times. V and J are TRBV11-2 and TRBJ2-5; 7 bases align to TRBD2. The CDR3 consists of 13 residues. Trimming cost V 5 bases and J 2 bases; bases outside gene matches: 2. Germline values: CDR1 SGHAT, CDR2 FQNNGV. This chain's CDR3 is CASSPGLQETQYF. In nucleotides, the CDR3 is TGTGCCAGCAGCCCGGGACTACAAGAGACCCAGTACTTC.

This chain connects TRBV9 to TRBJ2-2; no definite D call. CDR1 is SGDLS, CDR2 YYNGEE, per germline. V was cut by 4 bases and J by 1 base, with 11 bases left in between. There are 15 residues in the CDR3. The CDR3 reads CASSPAQRNTGELFF. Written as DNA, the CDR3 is TGTGCCAGCAGCCCGGCGCAGAGGAACACCGGGGAGCTGTTTTTT.

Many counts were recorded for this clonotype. CDR3 bases: TGTGCCAGCAGCCGAGGACAGGGAATGAACACTGAAGCTTTCTTT. This sequence encodes CASSRGQGMNTEAFF. This chain uses TRBV6-2 or TRBV6-3 with TRBJ1-1; TRBD1 matches 8 bases. V shed 6 bases, J shed 0 bases, and the junction held 6 bases outside the gene matches. This CDR3 region has 15 residues. In germline, CDR1 is MNHEY, CDR2 SVGEGT.

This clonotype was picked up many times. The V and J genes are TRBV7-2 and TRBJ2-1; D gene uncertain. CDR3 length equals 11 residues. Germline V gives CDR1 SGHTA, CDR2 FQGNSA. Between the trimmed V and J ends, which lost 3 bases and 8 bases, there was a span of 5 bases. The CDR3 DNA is TGTGCCAGCAGCTTCTTCTATGAGCAGTTCTTC. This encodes CASSFFYEQFF.

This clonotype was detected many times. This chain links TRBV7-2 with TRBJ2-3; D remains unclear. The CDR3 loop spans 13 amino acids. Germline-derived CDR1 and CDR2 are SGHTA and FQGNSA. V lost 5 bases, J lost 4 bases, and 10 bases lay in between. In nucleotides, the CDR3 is TGTGCCAGCAGCACAGCTAGGCCAGATACGCAGTATTTT. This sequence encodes CASSTARPDTQYF.

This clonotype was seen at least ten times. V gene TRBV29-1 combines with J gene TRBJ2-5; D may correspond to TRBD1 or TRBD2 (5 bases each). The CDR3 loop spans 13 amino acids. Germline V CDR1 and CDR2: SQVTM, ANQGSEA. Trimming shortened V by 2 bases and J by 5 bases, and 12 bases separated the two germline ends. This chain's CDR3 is CSVESQGRETQYF. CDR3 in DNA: TGCAGCGTTGAAAGCCAGGGACGCGAGACCCAGTACTTC.

The CDR3 bases are TGTGCCAGCAGCTTATGGGGGGACGCTGAAGCTTTCTTT. The encoded protein is CASSLWGDAEAFF. The rearrangement joins TRBV11-2 to TRBJ1-1, with D maybe TRBD1 (5 bases). The V end lost 2 bases, the J end lost 6 bases, and 10 bases lay between the germline ends. The CDR3 spans 13 residues. Germline CDR1 reads SGHAT; CDR2 reads FQNNGV.

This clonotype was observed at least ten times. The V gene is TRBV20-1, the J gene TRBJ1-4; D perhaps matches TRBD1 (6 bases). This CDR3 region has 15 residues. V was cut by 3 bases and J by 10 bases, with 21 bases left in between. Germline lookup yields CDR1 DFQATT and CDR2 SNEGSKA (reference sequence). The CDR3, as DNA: TGCAGTGCTAGGGCAGATTCGGCAGGAGGGGGAAAACTGTTTTTT. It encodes CSARADSAGGGKLFF.

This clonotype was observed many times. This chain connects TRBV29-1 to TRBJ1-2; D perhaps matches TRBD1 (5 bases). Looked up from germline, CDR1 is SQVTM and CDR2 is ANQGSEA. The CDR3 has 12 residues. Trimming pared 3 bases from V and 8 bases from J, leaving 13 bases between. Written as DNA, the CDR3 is TGCAGCGTTGATGGGGGTATCCGAGGCTACACCTTC. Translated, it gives CSVDGGIRGYTF.